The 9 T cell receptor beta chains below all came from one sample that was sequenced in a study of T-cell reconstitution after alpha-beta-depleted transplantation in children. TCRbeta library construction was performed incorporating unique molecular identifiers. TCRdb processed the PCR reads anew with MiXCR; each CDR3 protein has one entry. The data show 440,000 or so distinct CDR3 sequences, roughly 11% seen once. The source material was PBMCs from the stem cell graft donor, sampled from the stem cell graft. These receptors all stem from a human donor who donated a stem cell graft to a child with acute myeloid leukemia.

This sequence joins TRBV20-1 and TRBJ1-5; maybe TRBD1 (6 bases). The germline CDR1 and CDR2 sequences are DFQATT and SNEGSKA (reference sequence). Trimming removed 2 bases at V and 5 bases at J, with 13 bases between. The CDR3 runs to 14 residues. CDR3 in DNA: TGCAGTGCTAGAAAGGACAGCGGCTATCAGCCCCAGCATTTT. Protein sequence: CSARKDSGYQPQHF.

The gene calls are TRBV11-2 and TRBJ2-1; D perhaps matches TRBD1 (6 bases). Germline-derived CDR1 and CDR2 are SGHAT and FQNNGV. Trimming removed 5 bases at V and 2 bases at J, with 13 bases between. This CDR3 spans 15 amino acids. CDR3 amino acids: CASSAGDRPYNEQFF. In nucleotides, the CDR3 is TGTGCCAGCAGCGCAGGGGATAGACCCTACAATGAGCAGTTCTTC.

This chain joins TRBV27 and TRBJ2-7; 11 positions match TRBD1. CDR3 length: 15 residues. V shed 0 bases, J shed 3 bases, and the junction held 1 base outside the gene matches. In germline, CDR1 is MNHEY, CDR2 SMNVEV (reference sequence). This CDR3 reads CASSLSGTGGYEQYF. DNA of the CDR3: TGTGCCAGCAGTTTATCAGGGACAGGGGGCTACGAGCAGTACTTC.

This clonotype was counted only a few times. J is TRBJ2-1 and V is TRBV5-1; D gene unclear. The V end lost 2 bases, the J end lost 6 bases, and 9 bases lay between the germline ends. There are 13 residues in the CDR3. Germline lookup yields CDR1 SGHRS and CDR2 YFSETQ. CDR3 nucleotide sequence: TGCGCCAGCAGCTTAACTAACTCCAATGAGCAGTTCTTC. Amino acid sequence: CASSLTNSNEQFF.

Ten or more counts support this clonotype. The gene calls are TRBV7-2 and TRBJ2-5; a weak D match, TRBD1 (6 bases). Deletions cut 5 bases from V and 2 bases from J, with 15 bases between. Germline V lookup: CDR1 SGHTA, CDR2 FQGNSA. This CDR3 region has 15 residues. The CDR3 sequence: CASSIGQRGQETQYF. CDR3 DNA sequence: TGTGCCAGCAGCATCGGACAGAGGGGGCAAGAGACCCAGTACTTC.

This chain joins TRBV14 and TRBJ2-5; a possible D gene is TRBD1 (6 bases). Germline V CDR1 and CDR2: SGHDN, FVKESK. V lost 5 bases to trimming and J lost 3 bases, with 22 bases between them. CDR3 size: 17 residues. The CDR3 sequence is CASSSKASGTLKETQYF. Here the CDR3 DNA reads TGTGCCAGCAGCTCCAAGGCTTCCGGGACACTTAAAGAGACCCAGTACTTC.

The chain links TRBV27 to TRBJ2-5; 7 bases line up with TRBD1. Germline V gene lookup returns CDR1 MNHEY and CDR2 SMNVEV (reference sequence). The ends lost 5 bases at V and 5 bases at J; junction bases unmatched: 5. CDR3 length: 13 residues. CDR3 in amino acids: CASSVQTGETQYF. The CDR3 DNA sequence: TGTGCCAGCAGTGTCCAGACAGGGGAGACCCAGTACTTC.

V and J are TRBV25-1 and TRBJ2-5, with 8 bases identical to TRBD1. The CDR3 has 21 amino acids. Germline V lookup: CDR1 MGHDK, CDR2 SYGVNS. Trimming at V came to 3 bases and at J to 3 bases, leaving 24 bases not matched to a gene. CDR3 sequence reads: CASSDSGPGQVPLVGKETQYF. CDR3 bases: TGTGCCAGCAGTGATAGTGGGCCGGGACAGGTTCCTCTCGTGGGGAAAGAGACCCAGTACTTC.

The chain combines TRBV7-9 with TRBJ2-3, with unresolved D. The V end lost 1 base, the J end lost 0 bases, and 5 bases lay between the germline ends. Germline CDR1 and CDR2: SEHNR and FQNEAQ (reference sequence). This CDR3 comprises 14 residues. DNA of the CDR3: TGTGCCAGCAGCTTAGATCAAAGCACAGATACGCAGTATTTT. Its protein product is CASSLDQSTDTQYF.